This T cell receptor (beta chain) was recovered during a study of early T cells in non-severe SARS-CoV-2 infection. The overall study: Sequenced material consisted of bulk RNA (from unsorted whole blood), and chains were unpaired. Notes on the study in general: The study's VDJdb matching favored anti-spike CD8 responses and missed private and CD4 specificities.

V was clipped by 0 bases and J by 2 bases, with 25 bases between them. Germline assignment: CDR1 DFQATT and CDR2 SNEGSKA (reference sequence). CDR3 length: 19 residues. This clonotype has ten or more counts. Its target is not known. Individual cDNA molecules were tagged with unique molecular identifiers, the study reported. Via MiXCR, TCRdb re-called the 5' RACE reads, giving one row per CDR3 protein. Altogether under 45,000 distinct CDR3 sequences are present, less than 6.5% being singletons, with the ten largest covering about 6.1%. Sequenced here: whole blood, sampled at baseline. The chain employs TRBV20-1 and TRBJ2-5; no definite D call. The receptor comes from an adult who was a healthcare worker with PCR-confirmed SARS-CoV-2 infection or an uninfected control (not recorded which). CDR3: CSARDLTLSRRNLQETQYF. The CDR3 DNA is TGCAGTGCTAGAGATTTGACCCTGTCTCGTAGGAATCTACAAGAGACCCAGTACTTC.